These 9 T cell receptor beta chains originate from one sample sequenced in a study of PD-1 blockade in classical Hodgkin lymphoma. The data were produced by immunoSEQ multiplex PCR, yet TCRdb's version contains in-frame clones alone and is incomplete. The sample carries about 150,000 clones, 78% recorded once. Each patient's relapse followed autologous stem cell transplantation, and brentuximab vedotin exposure varied. Here the sequenced sample was peripheral blood mononuclear cells (PBMCs), taken before the second cycle of nivolumab. All receptors come from a human donor with classical Hodgkin lymphoma.

The V call is TRBV19, the J call TRBJ1-5; no reliable D call. The V end lost 0 bases, the J end lost 4 bases, and 4 bases lay between the germline ends. This CDR3 contains 13 residues. CDR1 and CDR2 (germline): LNHDA, SQIVND (reference sequence). The CDR3 DNA sequence: TGTGCCAGTAGTATAGATACAAATCAGCCCCAGCATTTT. Its translation: CASSIDTNQPQHF.

The chain is built from TRBV11-3 and TRBJ2-1; 9 nucleotides line up with TRBD1. Losses at the gene ends were 5 bases for V and 4 bases for J; bases not matched to a gene: 6. The germline V gene has CDR1 SGHNT and CDR2 YENEEA. The CDR3 has 15 residues. CDR3 loop: CASSLQGASYNEQFF. In DNA, the CDR3 is TGTGCCAGCAGCCTACAGGGGGCGTCGTACAATGAGCAGTTCTTC.

This clone has just a few counts. V usage is TRBV18 and J usage is TRBJ2-5, with a tentative D call TRBD1 (6 bases). The V and J ends lost 2 bases and 2 bases respectively, with 6 bases between them. Looked up from germline, CDR1 is KGHSH and CDR2 is LQKENI. The CDR3 extends over 13 amino acids. This CDR3 reads CASSPGTQETQYF. The CDR3 region has the DNA TGTGCCAGCTCACCAGGGACACAAGAGACCCAGTACTTC.

The J gene is TRBJ1-1, the V gene TRBV18, with D unresolved. There are 14 residues in the CDR3. Germline CDR1 is KGHSH and CDR2 is LQKENI. The V end lost 6 bases, the J end lost 1 base, and 12 bases lay between the germline ends. CDR3 DNA sequence: TGTGCCAGCTCGCAAGAGATAAGGAACACTGAAGCTTTCTTT. It is translated as CASSQEIRNTEAFF.

This chain uses TRBV9 with TRBJ2-2; 9 bases line up with TRBD2. Germline V gives CDR1 SGDLS, CDR2 YYNGEE. Trimming cost V 0 bases and J 5 bases; bases outside gene matches: 2. This CDR3 has 15 residues. CDR3 sequence reads: CASSVASGGTGELFF. CDR3 bases: TGTGCCAGCAGCGTAGCCAGCGGGGGGACCGGGGAGCTGTTTTTT.

The chain employs TRBV23-1 and TRBJ1-6; possibly TRBD1 for D (5 bases). TRBV23-1 is an ORF; its function is uncertain. CDR3 size: 18 residues. V was cut by 4 bases and J by 4 bases, with 20 bases left in between. This CDR3 is CASSPPPGRWAYNSPLHF. CDR3 DNA sequence: TGCGCCAGCAGTCCTCCTCCGGGACGGTGGGCTTATAATTCACCCCTCCACTTT.

This chain links TRBV28 with TRBJ2-4; 7 positions match TRBD1. Germline loops: CDR1 MDHEN, CDR2 SYDVKM. V shed 3 bases and J 1 base; nucleotides not matched to a gene: 12. The CDR3 covers 18 residues. This CDR3 reads CASSFAVARQGAKNIQYF. The DNA for the CDR3 is TGTGCCAGCAGTTTTGCGGTAGCGCGACAGGGCGCCAAAAACATTCAGTACTTC.

This clone has only a few counts. The rearrangement links TRBV6-6 to TRBJ1-1, with 7 bases fitting TRBD1. Germline V gene lookup returns CDR1 MNHNY and CDR2 SVGAGI (reference sequence). V shed 6 bases, J shed 2 bases, and the junction held 6 bases outside the gene matches. This CDR3 is 14 amino acids long. CDR3 sequence: CASSFTGDNTEAFF. The CDR3 region has the DNA TGTGCCAGCAGCTTTACAGGGGATAACACTGAAGCTTTCTTT.

The V and J genes are TRBV2 and TRBJ1-5; D not resolved. V shed 10 bases and J shed 2 bases, with 15 bases lying between them. The CDR3 extends over 14 amino acids. Germline CDR1 is SNHLY and CDR2 is FYNNEI. CDR3 nucleotides: TGTGCCACCCAACCTTGGGGTCGCAATCAGCCCCAGCATTTT. Its protein product is CATQPWGRNQPQHF.